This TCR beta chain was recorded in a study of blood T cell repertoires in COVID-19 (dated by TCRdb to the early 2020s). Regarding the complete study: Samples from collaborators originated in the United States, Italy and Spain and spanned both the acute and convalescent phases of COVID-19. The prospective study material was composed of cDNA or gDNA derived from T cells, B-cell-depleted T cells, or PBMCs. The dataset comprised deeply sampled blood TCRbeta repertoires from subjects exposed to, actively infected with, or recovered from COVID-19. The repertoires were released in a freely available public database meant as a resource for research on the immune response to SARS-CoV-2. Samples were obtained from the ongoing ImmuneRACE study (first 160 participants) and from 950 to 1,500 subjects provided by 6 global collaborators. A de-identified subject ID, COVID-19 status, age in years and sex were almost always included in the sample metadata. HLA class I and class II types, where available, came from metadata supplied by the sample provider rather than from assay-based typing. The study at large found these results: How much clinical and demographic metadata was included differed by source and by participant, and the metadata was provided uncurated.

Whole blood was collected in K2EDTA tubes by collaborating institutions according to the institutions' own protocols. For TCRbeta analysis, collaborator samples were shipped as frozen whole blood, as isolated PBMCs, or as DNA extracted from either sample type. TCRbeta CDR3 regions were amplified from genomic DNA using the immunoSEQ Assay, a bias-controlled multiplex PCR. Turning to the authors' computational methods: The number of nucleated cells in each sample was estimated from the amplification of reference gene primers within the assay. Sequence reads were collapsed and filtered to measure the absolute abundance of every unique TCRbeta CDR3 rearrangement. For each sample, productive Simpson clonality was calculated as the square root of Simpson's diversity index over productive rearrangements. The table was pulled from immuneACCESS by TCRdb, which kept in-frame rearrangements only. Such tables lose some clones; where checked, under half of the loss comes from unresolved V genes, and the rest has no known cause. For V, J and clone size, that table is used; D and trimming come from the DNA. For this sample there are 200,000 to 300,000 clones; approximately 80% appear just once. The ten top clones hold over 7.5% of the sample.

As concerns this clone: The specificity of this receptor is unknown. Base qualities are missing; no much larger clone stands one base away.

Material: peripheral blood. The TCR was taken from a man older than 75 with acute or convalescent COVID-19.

The sequenced DNA: TGTGCCAGCTCATCGGGACAGGGCGGCCAGCCCCAGCATTTT. It translates as CASSSGQGGQPQHF. The receptor chain draws on TRBV18 and TRBJ1-5; 9 nucleotides in the junction match TRBD1. The CDR3 covers 14 residues, taking in both the cysteine and the phenylalanine. Kept here is only the CDR3 DNA, which spans 42 bases and is read in frame from base 1. The V end gives up 5 bases and the J end 7 bases, leaving 6 bases in the junction not matched to a gene. The germline V gene specifies KGHSH as CDR1 and LQKENI as CDR2.